Presented here are 31 T cell receptor beta chains from one specimen sequenced in a study of T-cell reconstitution after alpha-beta-depleted transplantation in children. TCRbeta library construction was performed incorporating unique molecular identifiers. TCRdb called the PCR reads again in MiXCR, with one record for every CDR3 protein. The sample contains hundreds of thousands of distinct CDR3 sequences, 16% of which appear only once. Here the sequenced sample was PBMCs from the stem cell graft donor, taken from the stem cell graft. These receptors all stem from a human donor who donated a stem cell graft to a child with acute myeloid leukemia.

This clonotype was detected ten times or more. J is TRBJ2-7 and V is TRBV20-1, with TRBD1 matching 9 bases. J was trimmed by 5 bases and V by 0 bases; bases with no gene match: 11. The CDR3 spans 16 residues. Germline V gene lookup returns CDR1 DFQATT and CDR2 SNEGSKA (reference sequence). In nucleotides, the CDR3 is TGCAGTGCTAGAGACCTGGGACAGGGTGACGGCGACGAGCAGTACTTC. As protein: CSARDLGQGDGDEQYF.

CDR3 sequence: CATSDALGASQETQYF. CDR3 sequence (DNA): TGTGCCACCAGTGATGCCCTGGGAGCTAGCCAAGAGACCCAGTACTTC. This chain joins TRBV24-1 and TRBJ2-5, with D maybe TRBD2 (5 bases). CDR3 length: 16 amino acids. V dropped 3 bases and J dropped 1 base, with 14 bases sitting between them. CDR1 and CDR2 from the germline V gene are KGHDR and SFDVKD.

This sequence joins TRBV19 and TRBJ1-5; tentatively, D is TRBD1 (6 bases). Germline CDR1 and CDR2: LNHDA and SQIVND (reference sequence). V lost 5 bases to trimming and J lost 3 bases, with 17 bases between them. CDR3 length: 16 amino acids. CDR3 in amino acids: CASSVFGTRSNQPQHF. The DNA of the CDR3 is TGTGCCAGTAGTGTCTTCGGGACACGGTCCAATCAGCCCCAGCATTTT.

The chain is built from TRBV6-2 or TRBV6-3 and TRBJ1-4; D remains unclear. Germline V gene sequence: CDR1 MNHEY, CDR2 SVGEGT. V was pared by 2 bases and J by 6 bases, with 7 bases between. The CDR3 covers 13 residues. This chain's CDR3 is CASSYGYDEKLFF. The CDR3 region has the DNA TGTGCCAGCAGTTACGGGTATGATGAAAAACTGTTTTTT.

In this sample, this clonotype turned up a few times. In DNA, the CDR3 is TGCATCGGGGGGGGGGTTGGCACTGAAGCTTTCTTT. Its translation: CIGGGVGTEAFF. The V call is TRBV20-1, the J call TRBJ1-1; perhaps TRBD1 as D (5 bases). The CDR3 contains 12 residues. CDR1 is DFQATT, CDR2 SNEGSKA, per germline (reference sequence).

Worth noting for this clonotype: Given a much more abundant clone one base away, this may be a read error. This chain connects TRBV29-1 to TRBJ2-7; D is ambiguous. V lost 3 bases, J lost 9 bases, and 15 bases lay in between. This CDR3 has 12 amino acids. Germline V gives CDR1 SQVTM, CDR2 ANQGSEA. The CDR3 DNA reads as TGCAGCGTTGATACGGGCAGGAACGGGCAGTACTTC. It encodes CSVDTGRNGQYF.

Ten or more counts support this clonotype. The CDR3 coding sequence is TGCAGTGCTAGGCCTGACGGATCATACGAGCAGTACTTC. Its protein is CSARPDGSYEQYF. The J gene is TRBJ2-7, the V gene TRBV20-1; D unclear. CDR1 and CDR2 from the germline V gene are DFQATT and SNEGSKA (reference sequence). Trimming removed 3 bases from V and 4 bases from J, with 13 bases in between. CDR3 size: 13 residues.

This clonotype was found many times. J is TRBJ2-3 and V is TRBV5-6, with D hard to call. From germline, CDR1 is SGHDT and CDR2 YYEEEE. Trimming removed 1 base at V and 8 bases at J, with 11 bases between. The CDR3 extends over 13 amino acids. The CDR3 region has the DNA TGTGCCAGCAGCTTGCCACCTACCACTACGCAGTATTTT. This gives the protein CASSLPPTTTQYF.

This clonotype was counted between two and nine times. The rearrangement links TRBV12-3 or TRBV12-4 to TRBJ2-3; D is unresolved. Trimming took off 5 bases at V and 0 bases at J, with 15 bases between the two ends. CDR3 length equals 16 residues. The CDR3 DNA reads TGTGCCAGCAGTCCTGGGTACCTCCGGAGCACAGATACGCAGTATTTT. Protein sequence: CASSPGYLRSTDTQYF.

The chain has TRBV5-1 and TRBJ1-1; D unresolved. The germline gives CDR1 SGHRS, CDR2 YFSETQ. V shed 6 bases and J shed 8 bases, with 11 bases lying between them. The CDR3 sequence is 11 residues long. The CDR3, as DNA: TGCGCCAGCATCCAAGGACGGGAAGCTTTCTTT. The encoded protein is CASIQGREAFF.

This clonotype occurred a few times. The chain couples TRBV20-1 to TRBJ2-2; TRBD2 aligns across 8 bases. Germline V gene lookup returns CDR1 DFQATT and CDR2 SNEGSKA (reference sequence). Trimming at V came to 6 bases and at J to 5 bases, leaving 11 bases not matched to a gene. The CDR3 has 15 residues. The CDR3 bases are TGCAGTGCCCGTGAGCGGGGGTGGAGAACCGGGGAGCTGTTTTTT. Translating it yields CSARERGWRTGELFF.

This clonotype was observed a few times. The chain joins TRBV12-3 or TRBV12-4 to TRBJ1-6; possible D gene TRBD1, 5 bases. Trimming cost V 5 bases and J 10 bases, with 18 bases left between them. The CDR3 runs 15 residues. The CDR3 bases are TGTGCCAGCAGTACGTGGGACTCCGTAGGATCACCCCTCCACTTT. Translating it yields CASSTWDSVGSPLHF.

In this sample, this clonotype turned up a few times. V usage is TRBV13 and J usage is TRBJ1-1; D remains unclear. With 1 base removed from V and 1 base from J, the gap between germline ends came to 16 bases. Germline CDR1 reads PRHDT; CDR2 reads FYEKMQ (reference sequence). The CDR3 has 17 amino acids. The CDR3 DNA reads as TGTGCCAGCAGCTTAGATGGAACCGGATTCCGGAACACTGAAGCTTTCTTT. Its protein is CASSLDGTGFRNTEAFF.

This clonotype has ten or more counts. The J gene is TRBJ1-3, the V gene TRBV20-1; unclear D gene. The CDR3 is 11 residues long. Looked up from germline, CDR1 is DFQATT and CDR2 is SNEGSKA (reference sequence). Trimming stripped 5 bases from V and 7 bases from J, with 9 bases between. The DNA for the CDR3 is TGCAGTGCTTGGGCGGGGAACACCATATATTTT. Translating it yields CSAWAGNTIYF.

V usage is TRBV5-1 and J usage is TRBJ1-2, with D possibly TRBD1 on 6 matching bases. In germline, CDR1 is SGHRS, CDR2 YFSETQ. Deletions cut 0 bases from V and 8 bases from J, with 17 bases between. The CDR3 covers 15 residues. The CDR3 spells CASSLEGGPRRGYTF. DNA for the CDR3: TGCGCCAGCAGCTTGGAAGGGGGGCCCCGCCGGGGCTACACCTTC. Full variable domain (missing parts from reference TRBV5-1 and TRBJ1-2): KAGVTQTPRYLIKTRGQQVTLSCSPISGHRSVSWYQQTPGQGLQFLFEYFSETQRNKGNFPGRFSGRQFSNSRSEMNVSTLELGDSALYLCASSLEGGPRRGYTFGSGTRLTVV.

J is TRBJ2-7 and V is TRBV5-6; no definite D call. Germline V lookup: CDR1 SGHDT, CDR2 YYEEEE. V dropped 0 bases and J dropped 1 base, with 5 bases sitting between them. The CDR3 totals 13 residues. The CDR3 region is CASSLDHSYEQYF. The DNA for the CDR3 is TGTGCCAGCAGCTTGGACCATTCCTACGAGCAGTACTTC.

The chain couples TRBV5-5 to TRBJ1-5, with 7 bases matching TRBD1. Germline CDR1 is SGHKS and CDR2 is YYEKEE (reference sequence). The CDR3 is 16 residues long. With 4 bases clipped from V and 7 bases from J, the junction kept 14 bases outside the gene matches. CDR3 coding DNA: TGTGCCAGCAGCCCCGGGACAGCCCCCAATACGCAGCCCCAGCATTTT. Protein sequence: CASSPGTAPNTQPQHF.

Comments on this clonotype: Just one base apart from a much larger clone, this may be a read error. The rearrangement links TRBV20-1 to TRBJ2-1; 10 bases fit TRBD2. CDR1 DFQATT and CDR2 SNEGSKA come from the germline V gene (reference sequence). Trimming at V came to 5 bases and at J to 6 bases, leaving 10 bases not matched to a gene. The CDR3 sequence is 15 residues long. The CDR3 protein is CSASSLAGACNEQFF. The CDR3 region has the DNA TGCAGTGCTTCATCTCTAGCGGGGGCCTGCAATGAGCAGTTCTTC.

The chain is built from TRBV6-5 and TRBJ1-4; D may be TRBD1 (5 bases). Looked up from germline, CDR1 is MNHEY and CDR2 is SVGAGI. The V end was cut by 2 bases, the J end by 5 bases, with 9 bases between. There are 14 residues in the CDR3. CDR3 in amino acids: CASSYQGPNEKLFF. The DNA for the CDR3 is TGTGCCAGCAGTTACCAGGGACCAAATGAAAAACTGTTTTTT.

This clonotype was counted only a few times. This sequence joins TRBV20-1 and TRBJ1-6; D perhaps matches TRBD1 (5 bases). This CDR3 has 19 residues. The V end was cut by 3 bases, the J end by 10 bases, with 31 bases between. CDR1 is DFQATT, CDR2 SNEGSKA, per germline (reference sequence). The CDR3 here is CSASPITGGNLRTGSPLHF. As DNA, the CDR3 is TGCAGTGCTAGTCCTATTACGGGGGGGAACCTGAGGACTGGCTCACCCCTCCACTTT.

The chain couples TRBV7-9 to TRBJ2-7; D is uncertain. Germline-derived CDR1 and CDR2 are SEHNR and FQNEAQ (reference sequence). There are 12 residues in the CDR3. Deletions cut 9 bases from V and 2 bases from J, with 11 bases between. This chain's CDR3 is CARTLCTYEQYF. Written as DNA, the CDR3 is TGTGCCAGGACACTGTGTACCTACGAGCAGTACTTC.

In this sample, this clonotype turned up a few times. The chain combines TRBV5-1 with TRBJ2-7; D is undetermined. Per germline, CDR1 SGHRS and CDR2 YFSETQ. Between the trimmed V and J ends, which lost 0 bases and 2 bases, there was a span of 12 bases. This CDR3 has 15 amino acids. The CDR3 reads CASSLERLGPYEQYF. The CDR3, as DNA: TGCGCCAGCAGCTTGGAACGGTTGGGTCCCTACGAGCAGTACTTC.

This chain uses TRBV9 with TRBJ2-1; the D is unclear. The CDR3 sequence is 14 residues long. Germline V CDR1 and CDR2: SGDLS, YYNGEE. V dropped 3 bases and J dropped 7 bases, with 14 bases sitting between them. CDR3 region: CASSGDVLWNEQFF. The CDR3 DNA is TGTGCCAGCAGCGGGGATGTACTTTGGAATGAGCAGTTCTTC.

V and J are TRBV4-1 and TRBJ1-1; D is uncertain. Trimming stripped 3 bases from V and 0 bases from J, with 8 bases between. The CDR3 loop spans 14 amino acids. Germline CDR1 and CDR2: MGHRA and YSYEKL. The CDR3 nucleotides are TGCGCCAGCAGCCACGAGCTGATGAACACTGAAGCTTTCTTT. This gives the protein CASSHELMNTEAFF.

This clonotype has only a few counts. The V call is TRBV18, the J call TRBJ2-7; no definite D call. CDR1 and CDR2 from the germline V gene are KGHSH and LQKENI. Deletions cut 1 base from V and 7 bases from J, with 11 bases between. CDR3 length: 13 amino acids. CDR3 sequence (DNA): TGTGCCAGCTCACCACAAGACGCGAGTGAGCAGTACTTC. Protein sequence: CASSPQDASEQYF.

The sample holds many counts of this clonotype. This chain joins TRBV7-9 and TRBJ1-2, with a tentative D call TRBD1 (5 bases). Trimming took 3 bases from V and 3 from J, leaving 11 bases between them. The germline gives CDR1 SEHNR, CDR2 FQNEAQ (reference sequence). The CDR3 totals 14 residues. CDR3 protein: CASSFIPGDYGYTF. DNA of the CDR3: TGTGCCAGCAGCTTTATTCCGGGGGACTATGGCTACACCTTC.

This chain links TRBV10-2 with TRBJ1-6; no firm D call. Germline values: CDR1 WSHSY, CDR2 SAAADI. This CDR3 contains 13 residues. V lost 2 bases to trimming and J lost 9 bases, with 8 bases between them. The CDR3 region is CASSEGGSSPLHF. The CDR3 DNA is TGCGCCAGCAGTGAGGGTGGGAGTTCACCCCTCCACTTT.

This clonotype was counted many times. The chain carries TRBV12-3 or TRBV12-4 and TRBJ2-1, with 7 bases identical to TRBD2. CDR3 length: 15 residues. With 6 bases clipped from V and 0 bases from J, the junction kept 5 bases outside the gene matches. CDR3 loop: CASSMSGASYNEQFF. As DNA, the CDR3 is TGTGCCAGCAGCATGAGCGGGGCCTCCTACAATGAGCAGTTCTTC.

This clonotype was picked up a small number of times. V usage is TRBV10-3 and J usage is TRBJ1-5; unclear D gene. This CDR3 region has 14 residues. V gave up 0 bases and J gave up 4 bases, with 7 bases separating them. Germline V CDR1 and CDR2: ENHRY, SYGVKD. The CDR3 sequence: CAISESQANQPQHF. The CDR3 DNA follows: TGTGCCATCAGTGAGTCACAAGCAAATCAGCCCCAGCATTTT.

Of note for this clonotype: This may be a read error, as it is one base from a much larger clone. The genes are TRBV5-5 and TRBJ2-1; tentative D call: TRBD1 (6 bases). Germline V CDR1 and CDR2: SGHKS, YYEKEE (reference sequence). The CDR3 covers 13 residues. The DNA for the CDR3 is TGTGCCGGCAGCTTGGTTGGGGGCCTTGAGCAGTTCTTC. It encodes CAGSLVGGLEQFF.

The sample holds many counts of this clonotype. V and J are TRBV5-1 and TRBJ2-7; maybe TRBD1 (7 bases). V lost 0 bases to trimming and J lost 7 bases, with 11 bases between them. This CDR3 comprises 13 residues. Germline CDR1 is SGHRS and CDR2 is YFSETQ. CDR3 sequence: CASSLVAGGEQYV. The CDR3 nucleotides read TGCGCCAGCAGCTTGGTAGCAGGGGGGGAGCAGTACGTC.